These T cell receptor beta chains were read from a single sample in a study of cytomegalovirus exposure and HLA in healthy donors. Sequencing was performed with immunoSEQ multiplex PCR; in TCRdb, only in-frame clones are kept and a portion is missing. In the table there are about 92,000 clones, roughly 74% of which are singletons. The sequenced sample was PBMCs. The receptors were gathered from a woman younger than 35 in good health and CMV-seropositive. The CDR3 runs from the conserved cysteine through the conserved F or W. A D gene is named only where the DNA matches it firmly. Size values are once, few and many counts, or a class for expanded clones, and some rows have none.

TRBV15,TRBJ2-3,once,NA,CATSSALGSPTDTQYF,TGTGCCACCAGCAGCGCGCTCGGGAGTCCCACAGATACGCAGTATTTT
TRBV6-5,TRBJ2-1,NA,TRBD2,CASSSPTSGAYNEQFF,TGTGCCAGCAGTTCCCCGACTAGCGGGGCTTACAATGAGCAGTTCTTC
TRBV10-3,TRBJ1-2,once,TRBD1,CAISADRAYGYTF,TGTGCCATCAGCGCGGACAGGGCCTATGGCTACACCTTC
TRBV5-4,TRBJ1-2,NA,NA,CASSLQQSYGYTF,TGTGCCAGCAGCTTGCAACAGAGTTATGGCTACACCTTC
TRBV6-1,TRBJ2-1,few,NA,CASSEGGPLNEQFF,TGTGCCAGCAGTGAAGGGGGCCCGTTGAATGAGCAGTTCTTC
TRBV19,TRBJ1-1,NA,TRBD1,CASSMGQSNTEAFF,TGTGCCAGTAGTATGGGACAGTCGAACACTGAAGCTTTCTTT
TRBV5-1,TRBJ2-1,NA,TRBD2,CASSPGLAALSSYNEQFF,TGCGCCAGCAGCCCGGGACTAGCGGCTCTGAGCTCCTACAATGAGCAGTTCTTC
TRBV4-2,TRBJ1-3,NA,NA,CASSQDRVSGNTIYF,TGTGCCAGCAGCCAAGACAGGGTCTCTGGAAACACCATATATTTT
TRBV28,TRBJ2-7,NA,TRBD1,CASSIFSDRGLYEQYF,TGTGCCAGCAGTATATTCTCGGACAGGGGACTCTACGAGCAGTACTTC
TRBV4-1,TRBJ2-7,NA,TRBD2,CASSEGLVSSYEQYF,TGCGCCAGCAGCGAGGGACTAGTCTCCAGCTACGAGCAGTACTTC
TRBV4-2,TRBJ1-5,NA,TRBD1,CASSQGQGSNQPQHF,TGTGCCAGCAGCCAAGGACAGGGAAGCAATCAGCCCCAGCATTTT
TRBV7-3,TRBJ2-7,NA,NA,CASSPDNYEQYF,TGTGCCAGCAGCCCGGACAACTACGAGCAGTACTTC
TRBV7-9,TRBJ2-5,NA,TRBD1,CASSPGTGLMETQYF,TGTGCCAGCAGCCCAGGGACAGGGTTAATGGAGACCCAGTACTTC
TRBV7-2,TRBJ1-1,NA,TRBD1,CASSLMGRGLTGEAFF,TGTGCCAGCAGCTTGATGGGCAGGGGGTTGACGGGTGAAGCTTTCTTT
TRBV7-9,TRBJ1-2,NA,TRBD1,CASSPPGQGIYGYTF,TGTGCCAGCAGCCCTCCGGGACAGGGGATTTATGGCTACACCTTC
TRBV5-1,TRBJ2-7,NA,TRBD2,CASSFSGGSPAYEQYF,TGCGCCAGCAGCTTTTCGGGGGGAAGCCCCGCCTACGAGCAGTACTTC
TRBV10-2,TRBJ2-7,NA,TRBD1,CASGPRGTGAYEQYF,TGCGCCAGCGGACCCCGGGGGACAGGGGCATACGAGCAGTACTTC
TRBV4-1,TRBJ2-7,NA,NA,CASSQGESSYEQYF,TGCGCCAGCAGCCAAGGCGAGAGCTCCTACGAGCAGTACTTC
TRBV5-6,TRBJ2-7,NA,TRBD2,CASSPGGLAGAYEQYF,TGTGCCAGCAGCCCGGGGGGACTAGCGGGAGCCTACGAGCAGTACTTC
TRBV4-1,TRBJ2-3,NA,NA,CASSLRASDTTDTQYF,TGCGCCAGCAGCCTCCGGGCTAGCGATACTACAGATACGCAGTATTTT
TRBV7-6,TRBJ2-7,NA,TRBD2,CASSPRGSGSSYEQYF,TGTGCCAGCAGCCCCCGGGGTAGCGGGAGCTCCTACGAGCAGTACTTC
TRBV9,TRBJ2-1,NA,TRBD2,CASSPQRGVSSYNEQFF,TGTGCCAGCAGCCCCCAGCGGGGCGTCAGCTCCTACAATGAGCAGTTCTTC
TRBV27,TRBJ2-7,NA,NA,CASRERSSYEQYF,TGTGCCAGCAGAGAGCGCAGTTCCTACGAGCAGTACTTC
TRBV11-2,TRBJ1-4,few,NA,CASSPPATVSGKLFF,TGTGCCAGCAGCCCCCCGGCGACAGTCTCTGGAAAACTGTTTTTT
TRBV11-2,TRBJ2-7,few,TRBD1,CASSLGPGGLDEQYF,TGTGCCAGCAGCTTAGGTCCAGGGGGCCTCGACGAGCAGTACTTC
TRBV5-1,TRBJ2-7,NA,NA,CASSLGGPSPYEQYF,TGCGCCAGCAGCTTGGGAGGGCCCTCACCCTACGAGCAGTACTTC
TRBV7-9,TRBJ1-2,NA,NA,CASSPRDLGGYTF,TGTGCCAGCAGCCCCCGGGATTTAGGAGGCTACACCTTC
TRBV27,TRBJ2-1,NA,TRBD2,CASSRIAGDHNEQFF,TGTGCCAGCAGTCGTATAGCGGGAGATCACAATGAGCAGTTCTTC
TRBV18,TRBJ2-5,NA,NA,CASSTANGNGETQYF,TGTGCCAGCTCAACCGCAAACGGAAACGGGGAGACCCAGTACTTC
TRBV18,TRBJ2-3,few,TRBD2,CASSPTSGGASDTQYF,TGTGCCAGCTCACCAACTAGCGGGGGGGCCTCAGATACGCAGTATTTT
TRBV11-2,TRBJ2-7,few,NA,CASSLDRYEQYF,TGTGCCAGCAGCTTAGACCGCTACGAGCAGTACTTC
TRBV6-6,TRBJ1-5,NA,NA,CASSPSNQPQHF,TGTGCCAGCAGTCCGAGCAATCAGCCCCAGCATTTT
TRBV5-1,TRBJ2-5,NA,NA,CASSSNKGGRETQYF,TGCGCCAGCAGCTCAAACAAGGGGGGGAGAGAGACCCAGTACTTC
TRBV9,TRBJ2-1,NA,TRBD2,CASSSGGSSYNEQFF,TGTGCCAGCAGCTCCGGCGGGAGCTCCTACAATGAGCAGTTCTTC
TRBV7-8,TRBJ2-5,NA,NA,CASSLRSWREETQYF,TGTGCCAGCAGCCTACGATCGTGGAGGGAAGAGACCCAGTACTTC
TRBV7-9,TRBJ1-1,NA,NA,CATTPILDTEAFF,TGTGCCACCACCCCCATTCTAGACACTGAAGCTTTCTTT
TRBV4-1,TRBJ2-7,NA,TRBD2,CASSSQGPHQGGEQYF,TGCGCCAGCAGCAGCCAAGGCCCCCACCAGGGAGGGGAGCAGTACTTC
TRBV9,TRBJ1-2,NA,NA,CASSVGSAPEFTGYTF,TGTGCCAGCAGCGTAGGGTCAGCGCCCGAATTTACCGGCTACACCTTC
TRBV6-5,TRBJ2-4,NA,NA,CASTSPGAKNIQYF,TGTGCCAGCACCTCTCCGGGGGCCAAAAACATTCAGTACTTC
TRBV5-1,TRBJ1-2,NA,NA,CASSLDFGAYGYTF,TGCGCCAGCAGCTTGGATTTTGGGGCCTATGGCTACACCTTC
TRBV6-5,TRBJ2-1,NA,NA,CASRDSGHLYNEQFF,TGTGCCAGCAGGGATTCGGGACACCTCTACAATGAGCAGTTCTTC
TRBV6-6,TRBJ1-6,once,TRBD1,CASTSRGQNYNSPLHF,TGTGCCAGCACTTCCAGGGGACAGAACTATAATTCACCCCTCCACTTT
TRBV15,TRBJ2-1,few,NA,CATSKDMGWGEQFF,TGTGCCACCAGCAAGGACATGGGGTGGGGTGAGCAGTTCTTC
TRBV7-2,TRBJ2-1,NA,TRBD1,CASSLLYDRGVNEQFF,TGTGCCAGCAGCCTACTCTACGACAGGGGAGTGAATGAGCAGTTCTTC
TRBV6-6,TRBJ2-1,once,TRBD2,CASSALAGGPNGEQFF,TGTGCCAGCAGTGCCCTAGCGGGAGGGCCGAACGGTGAGCAGTTCTTC
TRBV25-1,TRBJ2-5,NA,NA,CASSESVQGTPQEAQYF,TGTGCCAGCAGTGAAAGTGTGCAGGGGACCCCTCAAGAGGCCCAGTACTTC
TRBV6-1,TRBJ2-5,NA,TRBD2,CVSSEERGGQETQYF,TGTGTCAGCAGTGAAGAGCGGGGGGGCCAGGAGACCCAGTACTTC
TRBV20-1,TRBJ2-1,NA,TRBD2,CSASSGNEQFF,TGCAGTGCTTCTAGCGGCAATGAGCAGTTCTTC
TRBV7-2,TRBJ2-1,NA,TRBD2,CASSLDGLAGDVKQFF,TGTGCCAGCAGCTTAGATGGGCTAGCGGGAGACGTTAAGCAGTTCTTC
TRBV13,TRBJ1-2,NA,NA,CASSLVGQLFYGYTF,TGTGCCAGCAGCTTAGTGGGCCAGCTTTTTTATGGCTACACCTTC
TRBV9,TRBJ2-2,NA,NA,CASSVAGRDNTGELFF,TGTGCCAGCAGCGTAGCGGGGCGGGATAACACCGGGGAGCTGTTTTTT